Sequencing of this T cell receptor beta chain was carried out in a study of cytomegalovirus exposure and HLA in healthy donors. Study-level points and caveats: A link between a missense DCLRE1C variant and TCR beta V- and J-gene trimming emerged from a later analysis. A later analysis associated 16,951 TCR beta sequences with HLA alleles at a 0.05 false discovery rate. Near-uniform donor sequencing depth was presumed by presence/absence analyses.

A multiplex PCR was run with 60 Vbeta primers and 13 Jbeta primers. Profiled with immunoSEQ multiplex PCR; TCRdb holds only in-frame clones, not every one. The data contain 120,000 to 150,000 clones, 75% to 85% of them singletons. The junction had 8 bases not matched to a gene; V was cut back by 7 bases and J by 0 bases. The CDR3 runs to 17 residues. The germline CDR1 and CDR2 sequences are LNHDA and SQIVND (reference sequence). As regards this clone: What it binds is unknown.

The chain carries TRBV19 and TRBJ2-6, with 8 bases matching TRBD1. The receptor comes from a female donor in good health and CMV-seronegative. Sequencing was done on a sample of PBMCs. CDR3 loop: CASNPGQVSSGANVLTF. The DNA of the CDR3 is TGTGCCAGTAACCCGGGACAGGTCTCCTCTGGGGCCAACGTCCTGACTTTC.